Below are 10 T cell receptor beta chains sequenced from a single sample in a study of shared clonotypes between healthy human individuals. Naive CD8 cells lacked CD45RO, underwent positive selection for CCR7 and left out terminally differentiated effector memory CD45RA+ cells. Profiled with immunoSEQ multiplex PCR; TCRdb holds only in-frame clones, not every one. The table records around 1.9 million clones, about 92% of them present only once. The sequenced material came from naive CD8+ T cells from PBMCs. The receptors derive from a man younger than 30 in good health. Some clones in this sample may be carry-over from other donors' samples.

This clone was seen only once. V is TRBV27 and J is TRBJ2-1, with a possible D match to TRBD1 (6 bases). Germline CDR1 MNHEY, CDR2 SMNVEV (reference sequence). Trimming took 1 base from V and 16 from J, leaving 14 bases between them. The CDR3 sequence is 12 residues long. Here the CDR3 reads CASSLLQGMSFF. The DNA of the CDR3 is TGTGCCAGCAGTTTATTACAGGGAATGAGCTTCTTC.

V and J are TRBV9 and TRBJ2-2; possibly TRBD2 for D (6 bases). Germline CDR1 SGDLS, CDR2 YYNGEE. V was pared by 6 bases and J by 0 bases, with 12 bases between. CDR3 size: 15 residues. As DNA, the CDR3 is TGTGCCAGCACTCCCTTAGCGGCGAACACCGGGGAGCTGTTTTTT. Amino acids: CASTPLAANTGELFF.

The chain recombines TRBV27 with TRBJ2-3; 10 bases agree with TRBD1. Trimming took 6 bases from V and 1 from J; bases not matched to a gene: 4. CDR1 MNHEY and CDR2 SMNVEV come from the germline V gene (reference sequence). The CDR3 sequence is 15 residues long. The CDR3 sequence: CASRLGQGGTDTQYF. DNA of the CDR3: TGTGCCAGCAGATTAGGACAGGGGGGCACAGATACGCAGTATTTT.

This rearrangement joins TRBV27 to TRBJ1-3, with D uncertain. V was shortened by 3 bases and J by 1 base, with 7 bases between the two germline ends. This CDR3 comprises 14 residues. Germline V gene sequence: CDR1 MNHEY, CDR2 SMNVEV (reference sequence). The CDR3 spells CASSFQSSGNTIYF. The CDR3 DNA sequence: TGTGCCAGCAGTTTCCAGTCATCTGGAAACACCATATATTTT.

J is TRBJ2-7 and V is TRBV7-9; D ambiguous. CDR3 length: 14 residues. Trimming pared 5 bases from V and 3 bases from J, leaving 14 bases between. In germline, CDR1 is SEHNR, CDR2 FQNEAQ (reference sequence). The CDR3 region has the DNA TGTGCCAGCAGCGGTGGGGTATTAGTCTACGAGCAGTACTTC. Its translation is CASSGGVLVYEQYF.

The V call is TRBV9, the J call TRBJ2-2; the D is unclear. The CDR3 is 15 amino acids. Trimming left V 4 bases short and J 3 bases short, with 13 bases between. CDR1 and CDR2 from the germline V gene are SGDLS and YYNGEE. The CDR3: CASSPGRVYTGELFF. Here the CDR3 DNA reads TGTGCCAGCAGCCCCGGTAGGGTATACACCGGGGAGCTGTTTTTT.

V usage is TRBV2 and J usage is TRBJ2-7; a possible D gene is TRBD2 (7 bases). V was clipped by 8 bases and J by 2 bases, with 16 bases between them. The CDR3 has 14 amino acids. CDR1 and CDR2 from the germline V gene are SNHLY and FYNNEI. The CDR3 sequence is CASGGGRGAYEQYF. CDR3 bases: TGTGCCAGCGGAGGGGGACGGGGGGCCTACGAGCAGTACTTC.

The chain employs TRBV6-5 and TRBJ2-5; D possibly corresponds to TRBD1 (6 bases). V was pared by 6 bases and J by 7 bases, with 15 bases between. CDR1 and CDR2 from the germline V gene are MNHEY and SVGAGI. The CDR3 covers 13 residues. DNA of the CDR3: TGTGCCAGCAGCTCCCGGACAGTAGGGACCCAGTACTTC. This translates into CASSSRTVGTQYF.

In its sample, this clone was seen a few times. The chain employs TRBV13 and TRBJ1-2; D is ambiguous. Germline V CDR1 and CDR2: PRHDT, FYEKMQ (reference sequence). The CDR3 has 15 amino acids. Trimming cost V 5 bases and J 10 bases, with 23 bases left between them. CDR3 region: CASSTSFTGIEDYTF. CDR3 in DNA: TGTGCCAGCAGCACATCATTTACCGGGATAGAAGACTACACCTTC.

This chain connects TRBV7-9 to TRBJ2-6; no definite D call. The CDR3 covers 17 residues. Trimming pared 2 bases from V and 0 bases from J, leaving 11 bases between. Germline lookup yields CDR1 SEHNR and CDR2 FQNEAQ (reference sequence). CDR3 loop: CASSLLTAPSGANVLTF. In DNA form, the CDR3 reads TGTGCCAGCAGCTTACTGACGGCCCCCTCTGGGGCCAACGTCCTGACTTTC.